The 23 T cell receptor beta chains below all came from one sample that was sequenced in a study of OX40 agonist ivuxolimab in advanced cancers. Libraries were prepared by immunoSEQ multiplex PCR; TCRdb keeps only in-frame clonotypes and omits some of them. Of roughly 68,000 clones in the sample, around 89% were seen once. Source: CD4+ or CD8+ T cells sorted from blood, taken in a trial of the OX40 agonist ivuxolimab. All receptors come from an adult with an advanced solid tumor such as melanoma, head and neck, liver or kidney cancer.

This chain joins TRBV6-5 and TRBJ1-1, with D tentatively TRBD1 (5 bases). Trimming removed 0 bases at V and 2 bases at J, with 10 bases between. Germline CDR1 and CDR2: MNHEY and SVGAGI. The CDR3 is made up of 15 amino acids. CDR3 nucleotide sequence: TGTGCCAGCAGTTACTCTTTGGGGCCAAACACTGAAGCTTTCTTT. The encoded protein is CASSYSLGPNTEAFF.

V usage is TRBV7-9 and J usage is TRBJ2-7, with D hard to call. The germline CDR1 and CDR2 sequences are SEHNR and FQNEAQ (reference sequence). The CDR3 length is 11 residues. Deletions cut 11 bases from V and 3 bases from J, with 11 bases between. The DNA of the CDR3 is TGTGCCTCTAGGGCACTCTACGAGCAGTACTTC. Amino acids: CASRALYEQYF.

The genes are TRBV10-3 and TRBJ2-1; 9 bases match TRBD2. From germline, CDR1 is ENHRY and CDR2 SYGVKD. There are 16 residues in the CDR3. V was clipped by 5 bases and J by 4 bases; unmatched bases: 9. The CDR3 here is CAISSGGLAGYNEQFF. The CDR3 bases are TGTGCCATCAGTTCAGGGGGACTAGCAGGGTACAATGAGCAGTTCTTC.

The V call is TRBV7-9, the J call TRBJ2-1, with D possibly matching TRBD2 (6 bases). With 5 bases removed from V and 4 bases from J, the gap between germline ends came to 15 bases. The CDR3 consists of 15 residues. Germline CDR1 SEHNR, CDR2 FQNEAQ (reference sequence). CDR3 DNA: TGTGCCAGCAGCCCCCGTGGGCGGGATTACAATGAGCAGTTCTTC. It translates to CASSPRGRDYNEQFF.

The CDR3 nucleotides read TGTGCCAGCAGAGTTAAGGGGCGGGAGACCCAGTACTTC. Translated: CASRVKGRETQYF. The chain has TRBV27 and TRBJ2-5, with a possible D match to TRBD1 (5 bases). Germline V gives CDR1 MNHEY, CDR2 SMNVEV (reference sequence). Between the trimmed V and J ends, which lost 6 bases and 5 bases, there was a span of 13 bases. CDR3 length equals 13 residues.

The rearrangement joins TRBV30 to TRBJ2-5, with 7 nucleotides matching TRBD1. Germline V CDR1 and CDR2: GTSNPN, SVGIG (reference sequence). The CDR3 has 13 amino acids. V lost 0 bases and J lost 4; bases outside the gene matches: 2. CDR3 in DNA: TGTGCCTGGAGTGTGTCAGGGGGAGAGACCCAGTACTTC. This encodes CAWSVSGGETQYF.

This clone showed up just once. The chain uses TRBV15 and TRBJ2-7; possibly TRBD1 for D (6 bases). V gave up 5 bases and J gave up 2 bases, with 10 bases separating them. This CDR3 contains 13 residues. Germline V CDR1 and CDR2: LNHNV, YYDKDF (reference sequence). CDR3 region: CATSLGQTYEQYF. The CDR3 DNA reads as TGTGCCACCAGCCTGGGACAAACCTACGAGCAGTACTTC.

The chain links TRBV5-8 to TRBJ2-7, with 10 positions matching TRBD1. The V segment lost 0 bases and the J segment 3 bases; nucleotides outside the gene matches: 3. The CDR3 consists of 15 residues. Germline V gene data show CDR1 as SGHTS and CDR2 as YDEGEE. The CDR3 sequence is CASSLGTGGFYEQYF. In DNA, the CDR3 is TGTGCCAGCAGCTTGGGGACAGGGGGTTTCTACGAGCAGTACTTC. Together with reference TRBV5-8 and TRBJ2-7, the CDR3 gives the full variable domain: EAGVTQSPTHLIKTRGQQATLRCSPISGHTSVYWYQQALGLGLQFLLWYDEGEERNRGNFPPRFSGRQFPNYSSELNVNALELEDSALYLCASSLGTGGFYEQYFGPGTRLTVT.

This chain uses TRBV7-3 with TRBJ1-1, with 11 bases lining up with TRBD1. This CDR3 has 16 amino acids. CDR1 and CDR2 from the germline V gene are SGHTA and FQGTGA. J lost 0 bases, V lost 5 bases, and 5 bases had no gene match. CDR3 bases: TGTGCCAGCAGCCTTGGACAGGGGGCGTTGAACACTGAAGCTTTCTTT. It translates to CASSLGQGALNTEAFF.

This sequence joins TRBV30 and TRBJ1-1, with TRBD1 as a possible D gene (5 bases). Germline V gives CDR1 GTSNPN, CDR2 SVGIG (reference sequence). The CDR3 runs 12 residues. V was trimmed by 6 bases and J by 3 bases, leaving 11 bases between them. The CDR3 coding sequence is TGTGCCTGCCCCCGAGGGGACACTGAAGCTTTCTTT. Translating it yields CACPRGDTEAFF. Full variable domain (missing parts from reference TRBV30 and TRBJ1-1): SQTIHQWPATLVQPVGSPLSLECTVEGTSNPNLYWYRQAAGRGLQLLFYSVGIGQISSEVPQNLSASRPQDRQFILSSKKLLLSDSGFYLCACPRGDTEAFFGQGTRLTVV.

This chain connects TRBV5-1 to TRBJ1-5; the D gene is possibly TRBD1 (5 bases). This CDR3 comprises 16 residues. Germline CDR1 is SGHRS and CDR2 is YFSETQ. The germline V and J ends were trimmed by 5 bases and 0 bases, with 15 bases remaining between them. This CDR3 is CASRGQGRYSNQPQHF. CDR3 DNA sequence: TGCGCCAGCAGAGGGCAGGGTCGATATAGCAATCAGCCCCAGCATTTT.

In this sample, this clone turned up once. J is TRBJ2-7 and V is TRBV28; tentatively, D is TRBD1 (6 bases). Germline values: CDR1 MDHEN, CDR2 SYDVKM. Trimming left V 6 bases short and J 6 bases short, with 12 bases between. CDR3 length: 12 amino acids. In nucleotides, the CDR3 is TGTGCCAGCAGCACGACAGGTTCCGAGCAGTACTTC. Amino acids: CASSTTGSEQYF.

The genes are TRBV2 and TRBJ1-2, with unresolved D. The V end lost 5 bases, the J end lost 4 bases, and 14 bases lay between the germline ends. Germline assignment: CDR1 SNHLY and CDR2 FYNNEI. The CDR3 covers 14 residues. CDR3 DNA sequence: TGTGCCAGCAGTACCCGGGAAGGCTTCTATGGCTACACCTTC. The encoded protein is CASSTREGFYGYTF.

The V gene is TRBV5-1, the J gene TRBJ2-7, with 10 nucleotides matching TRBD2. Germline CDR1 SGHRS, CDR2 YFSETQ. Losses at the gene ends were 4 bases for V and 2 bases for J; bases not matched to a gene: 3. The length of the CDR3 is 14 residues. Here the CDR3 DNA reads TGCGCCAGCAGCAGAAGCGGGGGGGCCTACGAGCAGTACTTC. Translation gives CASSRSGGAYEQYF.

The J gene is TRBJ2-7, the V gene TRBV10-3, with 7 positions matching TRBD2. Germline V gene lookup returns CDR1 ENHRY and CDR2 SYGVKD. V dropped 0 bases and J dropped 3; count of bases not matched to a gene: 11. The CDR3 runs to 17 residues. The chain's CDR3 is CAISESDIIAGDYEQYF. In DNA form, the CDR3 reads TGTGCCATCAGTGAGTCGGATATCATTGCGGGAGACTACGAGCAGTACTTC.

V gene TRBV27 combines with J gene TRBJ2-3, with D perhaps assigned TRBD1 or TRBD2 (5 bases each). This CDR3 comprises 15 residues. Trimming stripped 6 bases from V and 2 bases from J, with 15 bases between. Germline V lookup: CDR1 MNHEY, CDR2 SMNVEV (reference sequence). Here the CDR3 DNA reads TGTGCCAGCAGGGAAGGGGACGAATTCACAGATACGCAGTATTTT. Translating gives CASREGDEFTDTQYF.

CDR3 in DNA: TGCGCCAGCAGCTTCTGGGAAGGTAGCACCGGGGAGCTGTTTTTT. Its protein product is CASSFWEGSTGELFF. The chain employs TRBV5-1 and TRBJ2-2; no definite D call. Germline values: CDR1 SGHRS, CDR2 YFSETQ. V was trimmed by 2 bases and J by 4 bases, leaving 12 bases between them. This CDR3 region has 15 residues.

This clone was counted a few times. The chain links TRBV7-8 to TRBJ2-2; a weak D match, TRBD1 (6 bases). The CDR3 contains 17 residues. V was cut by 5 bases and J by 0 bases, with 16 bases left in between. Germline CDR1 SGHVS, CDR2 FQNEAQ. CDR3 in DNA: TGTGCCAGCAGCCCCGAGTTAAGGGGGACGAACACCGGGGAGCTGTTTTTT. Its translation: CASSPELRGTNTGELFF.

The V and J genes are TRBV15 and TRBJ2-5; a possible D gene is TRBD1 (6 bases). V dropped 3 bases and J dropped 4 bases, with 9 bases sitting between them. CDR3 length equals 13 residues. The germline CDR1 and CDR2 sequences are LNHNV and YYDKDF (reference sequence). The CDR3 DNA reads TGTGCCACCAGCAGTTTCAGGGGAGAGACCCAGTACTTC. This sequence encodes CATSSFRGETQYF.

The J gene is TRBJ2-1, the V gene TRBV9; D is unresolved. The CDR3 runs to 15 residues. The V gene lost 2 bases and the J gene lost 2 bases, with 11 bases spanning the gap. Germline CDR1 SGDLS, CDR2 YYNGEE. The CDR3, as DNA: TGTGCCAGCAGCGTCGGCGGAGCCACCTACAATGAGCAGTTCTTC. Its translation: CASSVGGATYNEQFF.

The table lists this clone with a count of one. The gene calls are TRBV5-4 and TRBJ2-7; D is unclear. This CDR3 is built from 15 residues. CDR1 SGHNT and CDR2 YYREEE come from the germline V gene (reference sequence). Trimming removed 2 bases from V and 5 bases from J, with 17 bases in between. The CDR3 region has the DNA TGTGCCAGCAGCTTCTGGGTGGGCACGGGTGACGAGCAGTACTTC. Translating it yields CASSFWVGTGDEQYF.

CDR3 in amino acids: CASSWGQGFNEQYF. CDR3 nucleotides: TGTGCCAGCAGCTGGGGGCAGGGGTTCAACGAGCAGTACTTC. V gene TRBV9 combines with J gene TRBJ2-7; D might be TRBD1 (6 bases). V was shortened by 4 bases and J by 5 bases, with 16 bases between the two germline ends. CDR3 size: 14 residues. CDR1 SGDLS and CDR2 YYNGEE come from the germline V gene.

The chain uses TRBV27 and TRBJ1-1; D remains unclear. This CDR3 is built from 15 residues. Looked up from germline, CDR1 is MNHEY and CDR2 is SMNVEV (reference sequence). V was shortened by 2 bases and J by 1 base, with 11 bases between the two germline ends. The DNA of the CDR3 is TGTGCCAGCAGTTTAGGTGGCTACCCGAACACTGAAGCTTTCTTT. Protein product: CASSLGGYPNTEAFF.